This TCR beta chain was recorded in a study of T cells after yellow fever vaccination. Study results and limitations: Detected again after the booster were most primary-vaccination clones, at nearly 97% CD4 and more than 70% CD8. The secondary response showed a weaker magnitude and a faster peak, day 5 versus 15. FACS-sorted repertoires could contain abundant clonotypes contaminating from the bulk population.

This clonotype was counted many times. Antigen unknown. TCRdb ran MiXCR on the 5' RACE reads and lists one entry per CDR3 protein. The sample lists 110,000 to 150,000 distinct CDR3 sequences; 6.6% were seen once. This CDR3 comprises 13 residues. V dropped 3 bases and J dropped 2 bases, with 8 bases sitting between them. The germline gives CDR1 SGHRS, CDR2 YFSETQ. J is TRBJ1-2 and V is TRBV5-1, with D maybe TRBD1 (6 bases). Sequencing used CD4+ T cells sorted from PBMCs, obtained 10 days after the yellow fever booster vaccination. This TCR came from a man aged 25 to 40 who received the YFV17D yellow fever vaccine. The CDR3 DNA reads TGCGCCAGCAGCTCGGGACAAAACTATGGCTACACCTTC. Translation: CASSSGQNYGYTF.